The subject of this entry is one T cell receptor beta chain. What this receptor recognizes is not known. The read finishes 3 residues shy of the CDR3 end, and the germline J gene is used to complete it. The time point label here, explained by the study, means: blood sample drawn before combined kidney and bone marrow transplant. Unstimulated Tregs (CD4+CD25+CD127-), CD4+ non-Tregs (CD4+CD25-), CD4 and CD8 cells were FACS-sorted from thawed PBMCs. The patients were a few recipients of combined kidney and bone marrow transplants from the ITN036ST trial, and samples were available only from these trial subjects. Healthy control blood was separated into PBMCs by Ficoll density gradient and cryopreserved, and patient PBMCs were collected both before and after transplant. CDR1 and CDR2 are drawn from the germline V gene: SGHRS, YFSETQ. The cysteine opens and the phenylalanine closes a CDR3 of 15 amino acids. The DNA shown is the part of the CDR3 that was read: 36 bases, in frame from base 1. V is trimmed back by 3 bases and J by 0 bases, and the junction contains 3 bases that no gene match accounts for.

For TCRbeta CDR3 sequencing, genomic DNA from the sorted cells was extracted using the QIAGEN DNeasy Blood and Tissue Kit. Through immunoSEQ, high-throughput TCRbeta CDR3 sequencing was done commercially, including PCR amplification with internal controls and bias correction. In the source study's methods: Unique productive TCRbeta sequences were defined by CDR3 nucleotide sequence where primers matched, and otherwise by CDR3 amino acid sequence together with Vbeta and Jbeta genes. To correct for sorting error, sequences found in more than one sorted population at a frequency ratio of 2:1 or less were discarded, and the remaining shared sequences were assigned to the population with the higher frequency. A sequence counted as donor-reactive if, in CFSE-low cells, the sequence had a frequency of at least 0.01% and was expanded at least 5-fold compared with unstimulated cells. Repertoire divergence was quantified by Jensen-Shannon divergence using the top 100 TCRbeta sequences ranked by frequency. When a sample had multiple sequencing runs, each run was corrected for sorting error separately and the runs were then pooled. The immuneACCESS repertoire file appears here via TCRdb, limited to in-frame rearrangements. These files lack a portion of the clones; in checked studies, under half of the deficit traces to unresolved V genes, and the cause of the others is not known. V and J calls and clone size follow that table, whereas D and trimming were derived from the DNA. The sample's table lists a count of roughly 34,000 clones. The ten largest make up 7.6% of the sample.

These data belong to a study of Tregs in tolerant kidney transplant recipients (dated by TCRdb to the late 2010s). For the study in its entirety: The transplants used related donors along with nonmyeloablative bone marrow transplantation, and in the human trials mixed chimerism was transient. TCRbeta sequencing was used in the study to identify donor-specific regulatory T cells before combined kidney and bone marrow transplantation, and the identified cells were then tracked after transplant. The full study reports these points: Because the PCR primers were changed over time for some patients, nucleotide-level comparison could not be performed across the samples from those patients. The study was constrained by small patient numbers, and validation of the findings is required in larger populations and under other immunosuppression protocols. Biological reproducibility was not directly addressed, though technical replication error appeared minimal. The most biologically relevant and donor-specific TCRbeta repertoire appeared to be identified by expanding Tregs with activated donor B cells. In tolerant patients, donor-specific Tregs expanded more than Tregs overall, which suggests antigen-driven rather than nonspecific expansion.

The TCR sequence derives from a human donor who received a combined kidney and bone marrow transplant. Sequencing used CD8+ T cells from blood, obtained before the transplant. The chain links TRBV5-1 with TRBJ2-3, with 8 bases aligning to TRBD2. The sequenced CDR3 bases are TGCGCCAGCAGCTCACTAGCGGTTAGCACAGATACG. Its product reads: CASSSLAVSTDT. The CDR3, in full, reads CASSSLAVSTDTQYF.